Listed below are T cell receptor beta chains from one sample, sequenced in a study of blood T cell repertoires in COVID-19. TCRdb's table, derived via immunoSEQ multiplex PCR, lists solely in-frame clones and lacks some. The sample has some 200,000 clones, about nine tenths seen once. Sequenced material: peripheral blood. These receptors all come from a man aged 50 to 59 with acute or convalescent COVID-19. The CDR3 runs from the conserved cysteine through the conserved F or W. Fields, in order: D gene, V gene, J gene, clone size, CDR3 DNA, CDR3 protein. The D gene is left open where the match is weak. Clone size appears in some rows only: once, few, many, or a class for an expanded clone.

D gene: NA; V gene: TRBV18; J gene: TRBJ1-2; clone size: NA; CDR3 DNA: TGTGCCAGCTCACCCGGGATGGACCTATATCGCTACACCTTC; CDR3 protein: CASSPGMDLYRYTF
D gene: TRBD1; V gene: TRBV6-5; J gene: TRBJ2-5; clone size: NA; CDR3 DNA: TGTGCCAGCAGGGTAGGGGGCAGCCAAGAGACCCAGTACTTC; CDR3 protein: CASRVGGSQETQYF
D gene: NA; V gene: TRBV3-1/TRBV3-2; J gene: TRBJ2-5; clone size: NA; CDR3 DNA: TGTGCCAGCAGCTCGACAGGCAAAGAGACCCAGTACTTC; CDR3 protein: CASSSTGKETQYF
D gene: NA; V gene: TRBV11-2; J gene: TRBJ2-5; clone size: NA; CDR3 DNA: TGTGCCAGCAGCTTTCGGGGGTGGCAAGAGACCCAGTACTTC; CDR3 protein: CASSFRGWQETQYF
D gene: TRBD1; V gene: TRBV5-4; J gene: TRBJ1-2; clone size: NA; CDR3 DNA: TGTGCCAGCAGCCTTGACAGGGGGCTTATCTTAGGTGGCTACACCTTC; CDR3 protein: CASSLDRGLILGGYTF
D gene: NA; V gene: TRBV18; J gene: TRBJ1-4; clone size: few; CDR3 DNA: TGTGCCAGCTCCCTGGACCGGGACTCAACTAATGAAAAACTGTTTTTT; CDR3 protein: CASSLDRDSTNEKLFF
D gene: TRBD2; V gene: TRBV4-1; J gene: TRBJ2-6; clone size: once; CDR3 DNA: TGCGCCAGCAGCCAAGACTCGGGGGTTGTAGCGGGAGGGGCCAACGTCCTGACTTTC; CDR3 protein: CASSQDSGVVAGGANVLTF
D gene: NA; V gene: TRBV6-5; J gene: TRBJ1-1; clone size: NA; CDR3 DNA: TGTGCCAGCAATCGGGGGATGAACACTGAAGCTTTCTTT; CDR3 protein: CASNRGMNTEAFF
D gene: NA; V gene: TRBV7-2; J gene: TRBJ1-3; clone size: NA; CDR3 DNA: TGTGCCAGCAGCTTAGTAACATCTGGAAACACCATATATTTT; CDR3 protein: CASSLVTSGNTIYF
D gene: NA; V gene: TRBV11-3; J gene: TRBJ2-7; clone size: few; CDR3 DNA: TGTGCCAGCAGCCCAGGGTTGGGGCGCGGTGACTCCTACGAGCAGTACTTC; CDR3 protein: CASSPGLGRGDSYEQYF
D gene: TRBD1; V gene: TRBV4-1; J gene: TRBJ1-1; clone size: NA; CDR3 DNA: TGCGCCAGCAGCCAACGTCCCGGGACAGGGGGCAGAATGAACACTGAAGCTTTCTTT; CDR3 protein: CASSQRPGTGGRMNTEAFF
D gene: NA; V gene: TRBV19; J gene: TRBJ1-1; clone size: NA; CDR3 DNA: TGTGCCAGTGGACAGCTTATGAACACTGAAGCTTTCTTT; CDR3 protein: CASGQLMNTEAFF
D gene: TRBD1; V gene: TRBV5-8; J gene: TRBJ2-2; clone size: few; CDR3 DNA: TGTGCCAGCAGCTTGGGAGACAGGGGGCCGTCCGGGGAGCTGTTTTTT; CDR3 protein: CASSLGDRGPSGELFF
D gene: NA; V gene: TRBV27; J gene: TRBJ2-2; clone size: NA; CDR3 DNA: TGTGCCAGCAGTTTACAGGGGCAGCTTATGGGGGAGCTGTTTTTT; CDR3 protein: CASSLQGQLMGELFF
D gene: NA; V gene: TRBV2; J gene: TRBJ1-2; clone size: NA; CDR3 DNA: TGTGCCAGCAGTGAGTCGGGGAACTATGGCTACACCTTC; CDR3 protein: CASSESGNYGYTF
D gene: TRBD1; V gene: TRBV5-1; J gene: TRBJ1-1; clone size: NA; CDR3 DNA: TGCGCCAGCAGCTTGACAGGGGATCCGGACACTGAAGCTTTCTTT; CDR3 protein: CASSLTGDPDTEAFF
D gene: NA; V gene: TRBV4-1; J gene: TRBJ1-5; clone size: NA; CDR3 DNA: TGCGCCAGCAACCGGGGGTTCTATAGCAATCAGCCCCAGCATTTT; CDR3 protein: CASNRGFYSNQPQHF
D gene: TRBD1; V gene: TRBV10-3; J gene: TRBJ1-5; clone size: NA; CDR3 DNA: TGTGCCATCAGTGAAAGGACAGGGGGTCAGCCCCAGCATTTT; CDR3 protein: CAISERTGGQPQHF
D gene: NA; V gene: TRBV1; J gene: TRBJ1-1; clone size: NA; CDR3 DNA: TGCACCAGCAGCCAAGAGGGGGGGACTGAAGCTTTCTTT; CDR3 protein: CTSSQEGGTEAFF
D gene: TRBD2; V gene: TRBV30; J gene: TRBJ2-1; clone size: NA; CDR3 DNA: TGTGCCTGGAGTCCCACCGGGACTAACTACAATGAGCAGTTCTTC; CDR3 protein: CAWSPTGTNYNEQFF
D gene: NA; V gene: TRBV5-5; J gene: TRBJ1-5; clone size: NA; CDR3 DNA: TGTGCCAGCAGCCCGACAGTTTATAGCAATCAGCCCCAGCATTTT; CDR3 protein: CASSPTVYSNQPQHF
D gene: NA; V gene: TRBV5-1; J gene: TRBJ1-3; clone size: NA; CDR3 DNA: TGCGCCAGCAGCTTGGACAGGTATTACTCTGGAAACACCATATATTTT; CDR3 protein: CASSLDRYYSGNTIYF
D gene: TRBD1; V gene: TRBV18; J gene: TRBJ1-1; clone size: NA; CDR3 DNA: TGTGCCAGCTCACCACGGACACAGGGGGGAGCGGGTGAAGCTTTCTTT; CDR3 protein: CASSPRTQGGAGEAFF
D gene: TRBD2; V gene: TRBV10-2; J gene: TRBJ2-7; clone size: NA; CDR3 DNA: TGCGCCAGCAGTTGGGACTACCCCTACGAGCAGTACTTC; CDR3 protein: CASSWDYPYEQYF
D gene: NA; V gene: TRBV6-5; J gene: TRBJ1-2; clone size: NA; CDR3 DNA: TGTGCCAGCAGTTACTCGAAATCCAGGGGTAACTATGGCTACACCTTC; CDR3 protein: CASSYSKSRGNYGYTF
D gene: NA; V gene: TRBV9; J gene: TRBJ1-2; clone size: once; CDR3 DNA: TGTGCCAGCAGCGTCGGGGGGCGGGATGGCTACACCTTC; CDR3 protein: CASSVGGRDGYTF
D gene: TRBD1; V gene: TRBV6-2/TRBV6-3; J gene: TRBJ1-5; clone size: once; CDR3 DNA: TGTGCCAGCAGTCTACGACAGGGCTTACAGCCCCAGCATTTT; CDR3 protein: CASSLRQGLQPQHF
D gene: NA; V gene: TRBV4-1; J gene: TRBJ1-2; clone size: NA; CDR3 DNA: TGCGCCAGCAGCCACAATGGCAGGGCAGATGGCTACACCTTC; CDR3 protein: CASSHNGRADGYTF
D gene: TRBD1; V gene: TRBV6-5; J gene: TRBJ2-5; clone size: few; CDR3 DNA: TGTGCCAGCACCCTGGGACAGCTCGAGACCCAGTACTTC; CDR3 protein: CASTLGQLETQYF
D gene: NA; V gene: TRBV3-1/TRBV3-2; J gene: TRBJ2-5; clone size: NA; CDR3 DNA: TGTGCCAGCAGCCAAGCCCGACAGGCCAAGGGAGAGACCCAGTACTTC; CDR3 protein: CASSQARQAKGETQYF
D gene: TRBD1; V gene: TRBV18; J gene: TRBJ1-1; clone size: NA; CDR3 DNA: TGTGCCAGCTCACCGGGACAGGGAGTAGGGAACACTGAAGCTTTCTTT; CDR3 protein: CASSPGQGVGNTEAFF
D gene: NA; V gene: TRBV28; J gene: TRBJ1-4; clone size: NA; CDR3 DNA: TGTGCCAGCAGGGGGGCTGCGGCTAATGAAAAACTGTTTTTT; CDR3 protein: CASRGAAANEKLFF
D gene: NA; V gene: TRBV12-3/TRBV12-4; J gene: TRBJ2-1; clone size: NA; CDR3 DNA: TGTGCCAGCAGTCTCTTCGGGGTCGAGCAGTTCTTC; CDR3 protein: CASSLFGVEQFF
D gene: NA; V gene: TRBV9; J gene: TRBJ2-3; clone size: NA; CDR3 DNA: TGTGCCAGCAGCCCCCGTTTCCAGGGCGTGTCAGATACGCAGTATTTT; CDR3 protein: CASSPRFQGVSDTQYF
D gene: NA; V gene: TRBV7-9; J gene: TRBJ2-1; clone size: NA; CDR3 DNA: TGTGCCAGCAGCTTATCGGGGGTACAGTGGTTCTTC; CDR3 protein: CASSLSGVQWFF
D gene: TRBD1; V gene: TRBV12-3/TRBV12-4; J gene: TRBJ1-5; clone size: NA; CDR3 DNA: TGTGCCAGCACCTCGGACAGGGGCCAGCCCCAGCATTTT; CDR3 protein: CASTSDRGQPQHF
D gene: NA; V gene: TRBV12-3/TRBV12-4; J gene: TRBJ2-7; clone size: NA; CDR3 DNA: TGTGCCAGCAGCTTTCAGGGGGGATACGAGCAGTACTTC; CDR3 protein: CASSFQGGYEQYF
D gene: NA; V gene: TRBV5-1; J gene: TRBJ1-3; clone size: once; CDR3 DNA: TGCGCCAGCAGCTCGGACAGCATCTCTGGAAACACCATATATTTT; CDR3 protein: CASSSDSISGNTIYF
D gene: NA; V gene: TRBV2; J gene: TRBJ1-1; clone size: once; CDR3 DNA: TGTGCCAGCAGTGAAGAGCAGGTCCAGAGGGCTGAAGCTTTCTTT; CDR3 protein: CASSEEQVQRAEAFF
D gene: TRBD1; V gene: TRBV19; J gene: TRBJ2-3; clone size: NA; CDR3 DNA: TGTGCCAGTAGTATAGACTCCTGGACAGGGGGGGCAGATACGCAGTATTTT; CDR3 protein: CASSIDSWTGGADTQYF
D gene: TRBD1; V gene: TRBV19; J gene: TRBJ1-6; clone size: NA; CDR3 DNA: TGTGCCAGCCGTATTCAGGGGGCAAATTCACCCCTCCACTTT; CDR3 protein: CASRIQGANSPLHF